This T cell receptor (beta chain) originates from a study of T-cell reconstitution after alpha-beta-depleted transplantation in children. With regard to this clonotype: Its matching antigen is unknown.

Germline V gene sequence: CDR1 SGHTA, CDR2 FQGNSA. The CDR3 length is 15 residues. The trim removed 5 bases at V and 3 bases at J, leaving 9 bases unmatched. Study results and limitations: Fresh T-cell production supplied most of the T-cell counts and diversity seen one year after transplant.

Construction of the TCRbeta library involved unique molecular identifiers. TCRdb fed the PCR reads into MiXCR, producing one record per CDR3 protein. The sample lists fewer than 500,000 distinct CDR3 sequences; about 45% were seen once. This specimen was PBMCs, taken before TCRalphabeta/CD19-depleted stem cell transplant. The V call is TRBV7-2, the J call TRBJ2-7; 8 bases are a match to TRBD1. The receptor was isolated from a girl under 10 years old with aplastic anemia, due to receive a stem cell transplant. CDR3 nucleotides: TGTGCCAGCAGCCCGGAGACCGGGACAGGCTACGAGCAGTACTTC. Amino acids: CASSPETGTGYEQYF.